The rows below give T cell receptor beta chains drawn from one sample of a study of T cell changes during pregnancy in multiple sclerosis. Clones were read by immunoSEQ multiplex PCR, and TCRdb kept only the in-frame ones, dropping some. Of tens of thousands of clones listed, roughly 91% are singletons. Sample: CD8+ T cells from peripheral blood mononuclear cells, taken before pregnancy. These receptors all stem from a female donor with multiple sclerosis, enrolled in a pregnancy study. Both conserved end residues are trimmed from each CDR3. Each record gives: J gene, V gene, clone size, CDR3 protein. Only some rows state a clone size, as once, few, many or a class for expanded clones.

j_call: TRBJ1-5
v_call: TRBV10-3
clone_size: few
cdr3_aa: AINTGDSNQPQH

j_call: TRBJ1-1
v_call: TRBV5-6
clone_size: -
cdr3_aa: ASSRLAGGDTEAF

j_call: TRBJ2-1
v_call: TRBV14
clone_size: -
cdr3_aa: ASSLVGLAGGVEQF

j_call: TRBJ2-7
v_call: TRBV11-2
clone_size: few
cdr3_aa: ASRLQGDTEY

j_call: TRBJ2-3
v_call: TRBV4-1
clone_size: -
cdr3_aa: ASSLTLTGDTQY

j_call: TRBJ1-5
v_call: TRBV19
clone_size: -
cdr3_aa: ASSSYVSNQPQH

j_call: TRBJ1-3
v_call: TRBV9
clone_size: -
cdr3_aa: ASSVAGGTGNTIY

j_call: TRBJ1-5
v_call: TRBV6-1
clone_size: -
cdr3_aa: ASSDTGTTQPQH

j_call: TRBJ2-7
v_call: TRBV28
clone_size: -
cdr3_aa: ASSLIPAGSYEQY

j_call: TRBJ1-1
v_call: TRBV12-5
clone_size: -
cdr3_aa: ASGSPKGINLTVYTEAF

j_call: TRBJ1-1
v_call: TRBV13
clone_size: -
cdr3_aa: ASSPVMNREAF

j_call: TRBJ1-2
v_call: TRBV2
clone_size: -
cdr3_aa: ASSEGLADRGPGYT

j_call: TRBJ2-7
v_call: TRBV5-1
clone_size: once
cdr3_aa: ASSSNLQGYEQY

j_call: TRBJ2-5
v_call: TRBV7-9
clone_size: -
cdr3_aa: ASSETKQGGGETQY

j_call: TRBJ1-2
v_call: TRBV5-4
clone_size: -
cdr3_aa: ASSLTDRNYGYT

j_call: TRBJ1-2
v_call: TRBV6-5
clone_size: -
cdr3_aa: ASRKGQVNYGYT

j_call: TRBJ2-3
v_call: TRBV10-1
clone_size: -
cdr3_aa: ASSESSGGPGDTQY